The T cell receptor (beta chain) under discussion was sequenced for a study of regulatory and conventional T cells in RAG deficiency. Genomic DNA came from blood conventional CD4+ T cells gated CD25-low CD127-high. The CDR3 extends over 17 amino acids. The method was immunoSEQ multiplex PCR; TCRdb's version includes in-frame clones alone and lacks a portion of them. The sample records under 45,000 clones, approximately 80% being singletons. These data also formed part of another study, on regulatory T cells. This second study notes: The PCR used 52 TRBV and 13 TRBJ primers. Regulatory T cells showed the strongest V-J pair restriction and V/J gene skewing among patient repertoires.

The TCR originated in a human donor in good health. Material: CD4+ effector T cells sorted from blood. The genes are TRBV21-1 and TRBJ2-1; TRBD2, the table's D call, lacks a check against the DNA. TRBV21-1 is a recognized pseudogene. The CDR3 DNA sequence: TGTGCCAGCAGCAAAGCTAGGCCGGGGAAATCCTACAATGAGCAGTTCTTC. It encodes CASSKARPGKSYNEQFF.